Sequencing of this TCR beta chain was carried out in a study of response to subunit inactivated influenza vaccine. Study-level results: Authors suggested that a seasonal influenza vaccination recruits few new T cells each time.

With 4 bases removed from V and 5 bases from J, the gap between germline ends came to 17 bases. The V gene's germline CDR1 is LGHNA and CDR2 YNFKEQ. The CDR3 consists of 15 residues. TCRdb re-analysed the RT-PCR reads in MiXCR, keeping a single row per CDR3 protein. Of about 780,000 distinct CDR3 sequences listed, about 18% are singletons. This clonotype came up a few times. Its specificity is unknown. V gene TRBV4-2 combines with J gene TRBJ2-5; either TRBD1 or TRBD2 may supply D (6 bases each). This clonotype was obtained from a man aged 50-60 years who received an inactivated influenza vaccine. The sequencing here drew on PBMCs from blood, taken about 5 days after vaccination. This chain's CDR3 is CASSPEGGEYETQYF. DNA for the CDR3: TGTGCCAGCAGCCCCGAGGGGGGAGAGTATGAGACCCAGTACTTC.